A selection of T cell receptor beta chains follows, all from one sample in a study of blood T cell repertoires in COVID-19. Assay used: immunoSEQ multiplex PCR; TCRdb lists only in-frame clones, some missing. Among under 200,000 clones listed, about 88% were seen once. Sequenced material: peripheral blood. These receptors originate from a man aged 70 or older with active or convalescent COVID-19. Both conserved end residues are part of each CDR3. The D gene is left open where the match is weak. Expanded clones are given a class, and other clones once, few, many or no size at all.

clone_size,v_call,j_call,cdr3_length,d_call,cdr3_nt,cdr3_aa
NA,TRBV2,TRBJ1-4,15,NA,TGTGCCATCTCGAAGTCAGGGAACCGGGATGAAAAACTGTTTTTT,CAISKSGNRDEKLFF
NA,TRBV19,TRBJ2-1,17,TRBD2,TGTGCCAGTAGTATGCGACTAGCGGGAGGGCCTTTGAATGAGCAGTTCTTC,CASSMRLAGGPLNEQFF
NA,TRBV12-2,TRBJ1-5,17,NA,TGTGCAAGTCGCTTAGTAGGTGGACAGGGGAGCAATCAGCCCCAGCATTTT,CASRLVGGQGSNQPQHF
NA,TRBV15,TRBJ2-7,14,TRBD1,TGTGCCACCAGCAACCGGGACAGTTCCTACGAGCAGTACTTC,CATSNRDSSYEQYF
NA,TRBV20-1,TRBJ2-7,11,NA,TGCAGTGCTAGATCAGGGCATGAGCAGTACTTC,CSARSGHEQYF
NA,TRBV7-9,TRBJ2-5,13,NA,TGTGCCAGCAGCCGAGCCTTTAAAGAGACCCAGTACTTC,CASSRAFKETQYF
NA,TRBV11-2,TRBJ2-1,15,TRBD2,TGTGCCAGCAGTCTCGTAGCGGGGGGATACAATGAGCAGTTCTTC,CASSLVAGGYNEQFF
NA,TRBV5-6,TRBJ2-7,14,NA,TGTGCCAGCAGCTTAGTGGGAGCGTCCTACGAGCAGTACTTC,CASSLVGASYEQYF
once,TRBV30,TRBJ1-1,12,NA,TGTGCCTGGAGTACGGGGAGGGGTGAAGCTTTCTTT,CAWSTGRGEAFF
NA,TRBV18,TRBJ1-5,15,TRBD1,TGTGCCAGCTCCTCCGGGACAGGGAGCAATCAGCCCCAGCATTTT,CASSSGTGSNQPQHF
once,TRBV3-1/TRBV3-2,TRBJ2-1,14,TRBD2,TGTGCCAGCAGCCAGACTAGCGGGGGGTTCGGGCAGTTCTTC,CASSQTSGGFGQFF
NA,TRBV27,TRBJ2-3,12,NA,TGTGCCGGGGGTACGGGGGCAGATACGCAGTATTTT,CAGGTGADTQYF
NA,TRBV5-6,TRBJ2-5,17,NA,TGTGCCAGCAGCCCGAGCCCGCAGTTGGCAGTGAGGGAGACCCAGTACTTC,CASSPSPQLAVRETQYF
NA,TRBV5-1,TRBJ2-5,18,TRBD2,TGCGCCAGCAGCTTGGATTTACCGGGACTAGCGGGGTTAGAGACCCAGTACTTC,CASSLDLPGLAGLETQYF
NA,TRBV6-5,TRBJ1-5,15,TRBD1,TGTGCCAGCAGCTACAGGGGGCTGGGCAATCAGCCCCAGCATTTT,CASSYRGLGNQPQHF
NA,TRBV2,TRBJ1-4,14,TRBD1,TGTGCCAGCAGTAAGACAGGGGCGGTGGAAAAACTGTTTTTT,CASSKTGAVEKLFF
NA,TRBV4-3,TRBJ1-1,15,TRBD1,TGCGCCAGCAGCCAAGGCTGGACAGGGAACACTGAAGCTTTCTTT,CASSQGWTGNTEAFF
NA,TRBV5-1,TRBJ2-7,14,NA,TGCGCCAGCAGCCCTTTGGGCAGGGGCTACGAGCAGTACTTC,CASSPLGRGYEQYF
NA,TRBV6-5,TRBJ1-4,15,TRBD1,TGTGCCAGCAGTCGGGGCGACAGGGGGGATGAAAAACTGTTTTTT,CASSRGDRGDEKLFF
NA,TRBV29-1,TRBJ2-1,13,NA,TGCAGCGCCCAGGGTGATTCCTACAATGAGCAGTTCTTC,CSAQGDSYNEQFF
NA,TRBV2,TRBJ2-2,13,TRBD1,TGTGCCAGCCAGACAGGGCACACCGGGGAGCTGTTTTTT,CASQTGHTGELFF
NA,TRBV7-9,TRBJ2-2,17,NA,TGTGCCAGCAGCCGCTCCCCCTCACGGGAGATCACCGGGGAGCTGTTTTTT,CASSRSPSREITGELFF
NA,TRBV6-5,TRBJ1-2,13,NA,TGTGCCTGTAGAAAAGTAGTTTCTCAAGGCTACACCTTC,CACRKVVSQGYTF
NA,TRBV9,TRBJ2-3,15,NA,TGTGCCAGCAGCGTAGGTCCCGGGAACACAGATACGCAGTATTTT,CASSVGPGNTDTQYF
NA,TRBV4-1,TRBJ2-3,14,NA,TGCGCCAGCAGCGGGCGGGTAGCCACAGATACGCAGTATTTT,CASSGRVATDTQYF
NA,TRBV5-1,TRBJ2-1,16,NA,TGCGCCAGCAGCTTGGCTCTAGCTAGCTCCTACAATGAGCAGTTCTTC,CASSLALASSYNEQFF
NA,TRBV2,TRBJ2-7,12,NA,TGTGCCAGCAGACCCCCAGGCTACGAGCAGTACTTC,CASRPPGYEQYF
NA,TRBV9,TRBJ2-7,18,TRBD2,TGTGCCAGCAGCGTACCCCCTCTGGGTAGCGGGGGAGCCTACGAGCAGTACTTC,CASSVPPLGSGGAYEQYF
NA,TRBV30,TRBJ2-2,15,TRBD2,TGTGCCTGGAGGATGACTAGCGGGGGACCCGGGGAGCTGTTTTTT,CAWRMTSGGPGELFF
NA,TRBV28,TRBJ2-2,17,TRBD2,TGTGCCAGCAGTAAGGGTGGCCTAGCGGCGAACACCGGGGAGCTGTTTTTT,CASSKGGLAANTGELFF
NA,TRBV6-5,TRBJ2-5,15,TRBD1,TGTGCCAGCAGGACGGGACAGGGGAGGGGAGAGACCCAGTACTTC,CASRTGQGRGETQYF
NA,TRBV20-1,TRBJ1-1,10,NA,TGCAGTGCTAGAGGGGAGGAAGCTTTCTTT,CSARGEEAFF
NA,TRBV7-2,TRBJ2-1,12,NA,TGTGCCAGCAGCCGAGACAGGAGGTTCCAGTTCTTC,CASSRDRRFQFF
NA,TRBV4-3,TRBJ1-2,16,NA,TGCGCCAGCAGCCAAGAGGTTACCGCGGGGTACTATGGCTACACCTTC,CASSQEVTAGYYGYTF
NA,TRBV4-3,TRBJ2-7,17,NA,TGCGCCAGCAGCCAAGATAACCAGGGGCCCCCTACCTACGAGCAGTACTTC,CASSQDNQGPPTYEQYF
few,TRBV24-1,TRBJ2-7,15,TRBD1,TGTGCCACCAGTGGGAACCGGGACAGGGGTTACGAGCAGTACTTC,CATSGNRDRGYEQYF
NA,TRBV5-1,TRBJ2-7,15,TRBD2,TGCGCCAGCAGCTTGGCGGCGGGGGGGTCTTACGAGCAGTACTTC,CASSLAAGGSYEQYF
once,TRBV9,TRBJ2-7,14,TRBD2,TGTGCCAGCAGTCTAGCGGGGGGACCCTACGAGCAGTACTTC,CASSLAGGPYEQYF
many,TRBV9,TRBJ2-3,14,TRBD2,TGTGCCAGCAGCGTTTCCCAGCGGGGAGATACGCAGTATTTT,CASSVSQRGDTQYF
NA,TRBV6-2/TRBV6-3,TRBJ2-3,12,NA,TGTGCCAGCAGTTACGCGCGTAATACGCAGTATTTT,CASSYARNTQYF
NA,TRBV18,TRBJ2-1,14,TRBD2,TGTGCCACCTATGCGGGGGGCGGCTACAATGAGCAGTTCTTC,CATYAGGGYNEQFF
NA,TRBV2,TRBJ1-6,14,TRBD1,TGTGCCAGCAGTGTAGACAGGGGTAATTCACCCCTCCACTTT,CASSVDRGNSPLHF
NA,TRBV27,TRBJ1-4,15,NA,TGTGCCAGCAGTTTATCGGGCGGGGTTGGGGAAAAACTGTTTTTT,CASSLSGGVGEKLFF
once,TRBV28,TRBJ2-7,11,NA,TGTGCCAGCAGTCAGGGCTACGAGCAGTACTTC,CASSQGYEQYF
NA,TRBV11-2,TRBJ2-1,16,TRBD1,TGTGCCAGCAGCTTAGGGACAGGGTGGTCCTACAATGAGCAGTTCTTC,CASSLGTGWSYNEQFF
NA,TRBV19,TRBJ1-2,15,TRBD1,TGTGCCAGTAGCCTCAAGGGGACAGCTAACTATGGCTACACCTTC,CASSLKGTANYGYTF
NA,TRBV28,TRBJ1-4,15,NA,TGTGCCAGCAGCGGGGGGACAAAACGGGATGAAAAACTGTTTTTT,CASSGGTKRDEKLFF
NA,TRBV12-3/TRBV12-4,TRBJ1-4,13,NA,TGTGCCAGCCGCGGGGGGGCTTGGGAAAAACTGTTTTTT,CASRGGAWEKLFF
NA,TRBV6-5,TRBJ1-3,15,TRBD1,TGTGCCAGCCTCCGGGACAGGGATTCCCTGGCCACCATATATTTT,CASLRDRDSLATIYF
NA,TRBV7-9,TRBJ1-3,17,NA,TGTGCCAGCAGCTTAGGACAGGAGCTTATTTTCGGAAACACCATATATTTT,CASSLGQELIFGNTIYF
NA,TRBV28,TRBJ2-1,15,TRBD2,TGTGCCAGCAGCCGAGCGGGAGGTTCCTACAATGAGCAGTTCTTC,CASSRAGGSYNEQFF
NA,TRBV7-9,TRBJ2-1,16,TRBD1,TGTGCCAGCAGCGCCCCGGGACAGGAAACTACAAATGAGCAGTTCTTC,CASSAPGQETTNEQFF
NA,TRBV24-1,TRBJ1-5,12,NA,TGTGCCACAGGAGGCCTGGCCTCAGCCCAGCATTTT,CATGGLASAQHF
NA,TRBV27,TRBJ1-5,13,NA,TGTGCCAGCAGCTCAACAGGGTACCAGCCCCAGCATTTT,CASSSTGYQPQHF
NA,TRBV19,TRBJ2-1,13,TRBD2,TGTGCCACCCGTGGGGGAGGGGTGAATGAGCAGTTCTTC,CATRGGGVNEQFF
once,TRBV6-6,TRBJ1-4,15,NA,TGTGCCAGCAGTTACTCGGGGGCCTCGAATGAAAAACTGTTTTTT,CASSYSGASNEKLFF
NA,TRBV30,TRBJ1-2,12,TRBD1,TGTGCCTGGGAACAGGGGGCCCGGGGCTACACCTTC,CAWEQGARGYTF
NA,TRBV9,TRBJ2-1,15,TRBD2,TGTGCCAGCAGCGTAGGGGAGGGCTCCTACAATGAGCAGTTCTTC,CASSVGEGSYNEQFF
NA,TRBV5-8,TRBJ1-6,15,NA,TGTGCCAGCATTGGTGCGGGCCTGGATAATTCACCCCTCCACTTT,CASIGAGLDNSPLHF